Listed below are T cell receptor beta chains from one sample, sequenced in a study of blood T cells in healthy people across ages. Each CDR3 protein gets one entry after TCRdb re-called the 5' RACE reads with MiXCR. The table includes about 970,000 distinct CDR3 sequences, roughly 47% detected once. The specimen was blood. The receptors were sampled from a woman aged 55-69 years in good health. Both conserved end residues are part of each CDR3. D genes are given only for firm matches. Not every row has a clone size; where given, it reads once, few, many or a size class.

DNA	CDR3	J	size	V	D
TGCGCCAGTCGGCCAGCGGGGGAAGCCTACGAGCAGTACTTC	CASRPAGEAYEQYF	TRBJ2-7	NA	TRBV5-1	TRBD2
TGCGCCAGCAGCTTGCCCCTAGAGTCAGTGTTCAATGAGCAGTACTTC	CASSLPLESVFNEQYF	TRBJ2-5	NA	TRBV5-1	NA
TGTGCCAGCAGCAAAGCCTACTATCTAGCGGGACCCCCCTACGAGCAGTACTTC	CASSKAYYLAGPPYEQYF	TRBJ2-7	NA	TRBV21-1	NA
TGCAGCGTTGAGGGGTCTCACCGGGATACGCAGTATTTT	CSVEGSHRDTQYF	TRBJ2-3	many	TRBV29-1	NA
TGTGCCAGCAGCTGGATACCCGACCGGGGCAATGAGCAGTACTTC	CASSWIPDRGNEQYF	TRBJ2-7	NA	TRBV7-2	NA
TGTGCCAGCAGCCAAGAGAGGGGGACCCAGCATTTT	CASSQERGTQHF	TRBJ1-5	few	TRBV4-2	NA
TGTGCCAGCAGCCCTTACCCCGGGACTAGTAGGTACAATGAGCAGTTCTTC	CASSPYPGTSRYNEQFF	TRBJ2-1	NA	TRBV11-1	TRBD2
TGTGCCAGCAGTTCAAGATCGACAAGGAGAAATGAAAAACTGTTTTTT	CASSSRSTRRNEKLFF	TRBJ1-4	NA	TRBV12-3/TRBV12-4	NA
TGCAGCGTTGGAGTCCCGAGCGGAGGTTGGACTGAAGCTTTCTTT	CSVGVPSGGWTEAFF	TRBJ1-1	NA	TRBV29-1	NA
TGTGCCAGCAGCTTATGGATGGGGCCCCAGCATTTT	CASSLWMGPQHF	TRBJ1-5	NA	TRBV7-6	NA
TGTGCCAGCAGTTTATGGGGCGGAGGACAGGGGGTAAATTCACCCCTCCACTTT	CASSLWGGGQGVNSPLHF	TRBJ1-6	NA	TRBV28	TRBD1
TGCAGCGTTGTACTCTCCTACAATGAGCAGTTCTTC	CSVVLSYNEQFF	TRBJ2-1	NA	TRBV29-1	NA
TGTGCCAGCATCTTGGAACTCGGCTACACTGAAGCTTTCTTT	CASILELGYTEAFF	TRBJ1-1	NA	TRBV5-5	NA
TGTGCCAGCAGCCAACAAGCGAGCTCACCCCTCCACTTT	CASSQQASSPLHF	TRBJ1-6	NA	TRBV5-6	NA
TGCGCCAGCAGCCAAGAAGTCAATCAGCCCCAGCATTTT	CASSQEVNQPQHF	TRBJ1-5	NA	TRBV4-3	NA
TGCAGCGTTGAAAAAGGTCTAGTTGGGACAGATACGCAGTATTTT	CSVEKGLVGTDTQYF	TRBJ2-3	many	TRBV29-1	NA
TGTGCCAGCAGGCAACTAGCGGGAGACCCACGCGACGAGCAGTACTTC	CASRQLAGDPRDEQYF	TRBJ2-7	NA	TRBV4-2	TRBD2
TGTGCCAGCACGGGGGAAACCTATGGCTACACCTTC	CASTGETYGYTF	TRBJ1-2	NA	TRBV28	NA
TGTGCCAGCAGGACCCCTGGGGGAGGAGAGACCCAGTACTTC	CASRTPGGGETQYF	TRBJ2-5	few	TRBV12-3/TRBV12-4	NA
TGTGCCAGCAGTTTAGGTTTAGGATTCCAAAACATTCAGTACTTC	CASSLGLGFQNIQYF	TRBJ2-4	once	TRBV6-6	NA
TGTGCCAGCAGCCTAGTAGCGGGAGCCACCTACGAGCAGTACTTC	CASSLVAGATYEQYF	TRBJ2-7	NA	TRBV3-1	TRBD2
TGTGCCATCAGTGTTCTCAATGCCGGGACAGGGATATCAGATACGCAGTATTTT	CAISVLNAGTGISDTQYF	TRBJ2-3	NA	TRBV10-3	TRBD1
TGTGCCAGCAGCCGGACCCGACAGGATCTCCAGGTTTCCTACGAGCAGTACTTC	CASSRTRQDLQVSYEQYF	TRBJ2-7	few	TRBV12-3/TRBV12-4	NA
TGTGCCAGCAGCCGCGATAGCGGGAGTTCCTACGAGCAGTACTTC	CASSRDSGSSYEQYF	TRBJ2-7	NA	TRBV27	TRBD2
TGCGCCAGCAGCTTGGAAGGACAGGGGCCGGGAACAGATACGCAGTATTTT	CASSLEGQGPGTDTQYF	TRBJ2-3	NA	TRBV5-1	TRBD1
TGTGCCAGCAGCTTAGCTGGGGGAGAATCCCTCACTACGCAGTATTTT	CASSLAGGESLTTQYF	TRBJ2-3	few	TRBV7-2	NA
TGTGCCAGCAGTTTTGGGGACCTGTCGGGCTACACCTTC	CASSFGDLSGYTF	TRBJ1-2	NA	TRBV12-3/TRBV12-4	NA
TGCGCCAGCAGCCAAGAGGGGATCGACACAGATACGCAGTATTTT	CASSQEGIDTDTQYF	TRBJ2-3	few	TRBV4-3	NA
TGTGCCATCAGTGAGTCGAAGGACAGACTAGCCAAAAACATTCAGTACTTC	CAISESKDRLAKNIQYF	TRBJ2-4	NA	TRBV10-3	NA
TGTGCCAGCAGCTATCGGGCCCTGTCCTACGAGCAGTACTTC	CASSYRALSYEQYF	TRBJ2-7	few	TRBV6-2/TRBV6-3	NA
TGTGCCAGCAGATCAGGACTAGCGGGAGGACCTAGCAATGAGCAGTTCTTC	CASRSGLAGGPSNEQFF	TRBJ2-1	NA	TRBV28	TRBD2
TGTGCCAGCAGTCCCCCCAAGGCCTTCTATGGCTACACCTTC	CASSPPKAFYGYTF	TRBJ1-2	NA	TRBV12-3/TRBV12-4	NA
TGCAGCGTCCCTACTGACGGGAGAGGTGATGGGCAGTTCTTC	CSVPTDGRGDGQFF	TRBJ2-1	NA	TRBV29-1	NA
TGCGCCAGCAGCCTCCGGGACTTCGACTACGAGCAGTACTTC	CASSLRDFDYEQYF	TRBJ2-7	NA	TRBV5-1	NA
TGTGCCACCAGCAGAGATAACAGGAGGGGGAATCAGCCCCAGCATTTT	CATSRDNRRGNQPQHF	TRBJ1-5	NA	TRBV15	NA
TGTGCCAGCAGTCGAGGTGTAGGGCAGTTCTTC	CASSRGVGQFF	TRBJ2-1	NA	TRBV6-2/TRBV6-3	NA
TGCAGTGCACAGGGCGGGGAGGCCTACAATGAGCAGTTCTTC	CSAQGGEAYNEQFF	TRBJ2-1	once	TRBV20-1	NA
TGTGCCAGCAGCTTACCTCCTAGCGGGAGTGGAGATACGCAGTATTTT	CASSLPPSGSGDTQYF	TRBJ2-3	NA	TRBV7-2	TRBD2
TGCAGCGCCAACCGCGGCGAAGAAAAACTGTTTTTT	CSANRGEEKLFF	TRBJ1-4	few	TRBV29-1	NA
TGCAGTGCCCTGGGGCTACTAGCGGAACTATACACAGATACGCAGTATTTT	CSALGLLAELYTDTQYF	TRBJ2-3	NA	TRBV20-1	TRBD2
TGTGCCAGCAGATCACTGGGACTAGCGGACCAAGAGACCCAGTACTTC	CASRSLGLADQETQYF	TRBJ2-5	NA	TRBV27	TRBD2
TGTGCCAGCAGTGCCGATAATCGTGCGCAGTTCTTC	CASSADNRAQFF	TRBJ2-1	few	TRBV27	NA
TGTGCCTGGAGTGTATTCTCGGGCGGGTTCCGCTCTGGGGCCAACGTCCTGACTTTC	CAWSVFSGGFRSGANVLTF	TRBJ2-6	NA	TRBV30	NA
TGTGCCAGCAGCCGCGACAGGGAAAATACGCAGTATTTT	CASSRDRENTQYF	TRBJ2-3	NA	TRBV11-1	TRBD1
TGCGCCAGCAGCCAAGATGGCCTTTGGGCGCTGGGAGATACGCAGTATTTT	CASSQDGLWALGDTQYF	TRBJ2-3	NA	TRBV4-3	NA
TGTGCCAGCAGCGCCGGGACTAGGAAAGAGACCCAGTACTTC	CASSAGTRKETQYF	TRBJ2-5	NA	TRBV7-2	TRBD2